Included here is one T cell receptor (beta chain) sequence, with context. What it recognizes is unknown. Within the sample, other DNA sequences also encode this same CDR3. The sample belongs to a study of shared clonotypes between healthy human individuals. As for the study in general: The cohort had two women and a few men, ages 18 to 49.

The study drew all its donors from Caucasian adults living in Nashville, Tennessee. Some clones are missing from TCRdb's copy, which holds only in-frame ones; the method was immunoSEQ multiplex PCR. The sample yields 2 million to 3 million clones, roughly 93% seen once. Broader study findings: Non-shared clonotypes displayed generation probabilities falling below those of clonotypes present in all four donors.

Trimming removed 0 bases at V and 4 bases at J, with 10 bases between. Germline V lookup: CDR1 MNHEY, CDR2 SVGAGI. CDR3 length: 15 residues. The sequenced sample consisted of naive CD4+ T cells from PBMCs. Subset noted: CD45RA+ positively selected. This chain joins TRBV6-5 and TRBJ1-3, with D possibly TRBD1 on 6 matching bases. The origin of this receptor is a man between 18 and 35 years old in good health. Some clones in this sample may be carry-over from other donors' samples. The CDR3 DNA sequence: TGTGCCAGCAGTTACTCCGGCAGGGGAGGAAACACCATATATTTT. Protein sequence: CASSYSGRGGNTIYF.